This T cell receptor beta chain stems from a study of response to subunit inactivated influenza vaccine. Study-wide results and limits: Authors suggested each seasonal flu vaccination may recruit only limited numbers of new T cells.

TCRdb called the RT-PCR reads again in MiXCR, with one record for every CDR3 protein. The data show over 800,000 distinct CDR3 sequences, over 20% seen once. Trimming removed 0 bases at V and 7 bases at J, with 9 bases between. This CDR3 is 12 amino acids long. Germline-derived CDR1 and CDR2 are DFQATT and SNEGSKA (reference sequence). This clonotype was detected a few times. Its antigen is currently unknown. The J gene is TRBJ1-1, the V gene TRBV20-1; D is uncertain. The TCR was taken from a man aged 50 to 59 who received an inactivated influenza vaccine. The specimen was PBMCs from blood, collected 4 to 6 days after vaccination. CDR3 nucleotide sequence: TGCAGTGCTAGAGATTGGGGAGGTGAAGCTTTCTTT. It is translated as CSARDWGGEAFF.